A selection of T cell receptor beta chains follows, all from one sample in a study of blood T cell repertoires in COVID-19. The data were produced by immunoSEQ multiplex PCR, yet TCRdb's version contains in-frame clones alone and is incomplete. The sample yields about 16,000 clones, approximately 84% seen once. Source material: peripheral blood. These receptors originate from a human donor in a cohort sampled during active COVID-19. Both conserved end residues are part of each CDR3. D genes are given only for firm matches. Where a row states a size, it is once, few, many or the class of an expanded clone; other rows omit it.

clone size: few
V gene: TRBV6-6
J gene: TRBJ2-1
D gene: TRBD2
CDR3 DNA: TGTGCCAGCAGCCCCACGGGGGGGGGAAACAATGAGCAGTTCTTC
CDR3 protein: CASSPTGGGNNEQFF

clone size: NA
V gene: TRBV6-6
J gene: TRBJ1-4
D gene: TRBD1
CDR3 DNA: TGTGCCAGCAGTCGACAACGGAGGAGACAGGGTGTACCTAATGAAAAACTGTTTTTT
CDR3 protein: CASSRQRRRQGVPNEKLFF

clone size: NA
V gene: TRBV7-2
J gene: TRBJ2-7
D gene: TRBD1
CDR3 DNA: TGTGCCAGCCGCGGGACAGGGACCTACGAGCAGTACTTC
CDR3 protein: CASRGTGTYEQYF

clone size: NA
V gene: TRBV5-1
J gene: TRBJ1-5
D gene: NA
CDR3 DNA: TGCGCCAGCAGCAAGACAGCCGATAGCAATCAGCCCCAGCATTTT
CDR3 protein: CASSKTADSNQPQHF

clone size: NA
V gene: TRBV19
J gene: TRBJ2-7
D gene: NA
CDR3 DNA: TGTGCCAGTAGTACTAGACAGCCAGCCTACGAGCAGTACTTC
CDR3 protein: CASSTRQPAYEQYF

clone size: NA
V gene: TRBV7-2
J gene: TRBJ2-1
D gene: TRBD2
CDR3 DNA: TGTGCCAGCAGCCCGTCTAGCGGGGGTCCGCTTAATGAGCAGTTCTTC
CDR3 protein: CASSPSSGGPLNEQFF

clone size: NA
V gene: TRBV15
J gene: TRBJ2-7
D gene: TRBD2
CDR3 DNA: TGTGCCACCAGCAGGGTGCGGGGGTCCTACGAGCAGTACTTC
CDR3 protein: CATSRVRGSYEQYF

clone size: NA
V gene: TRBV6-2/TRBV6-3
J gene: TRBJ1-4
D gene: NA
CDR3 DNA: TGTGCCAGCAGTTACCGGACAGCAACTAATGAAAAACTGTTTTTT
CDR3 protein: CASSYRTATNEKLFF

clone size: NA
V gene: TRBV2
J gene: TRBJ1-5
D gene: NA
CDR3 DNA: TGTGCCAGCACCCAGATGTTGCAGGGCTATAGCAATCAGCCCCAGCATTTT
CDR3 protein: CASTQMLQGYSNQPQHF

clone size: NA
V gene: TRBV5-6
J gene: TRBJ2-7
D gene: NA
CDR3 DNA: TGTGCCAGCAGCTTGACGCCGGCGGGGACAGTGAACTACGAGCAGTACTTC
CDR3 protein: CASSLTPAGTVNYEQYF

clone size: NA
V gene: TRBV7-3
J gene: TRBJ1-2
D gene: TRBD1
CDR3 DNA: TGTGCCAGCAGCTTATGGACAGGGGTCGGCTACACCTTC
CDR3 protein: CASSLWTGVGYTF

clone size: once
V gene: TRBV18
J gene: TRBJ1-1
D gene: TRBD1
CDR3 DNA: TGTGCCAGCTCACCTAGGACAGGGGGGAACACTGAAGCTTTCTTT
CDR3 protein: CASSPRTGGNTEAFF

clone size: NA
V gene: TRBV11-2
J gene: TRBJ2-4
D gene: TRBD2
CDR3 DNA: TGTGCCAGCAGCTTGGGGGGGATGTGGACCAAAAACATTCAGTACTTC
CDR3 protein: CASSLGGMWTKNIQYF

clone size: NA
V gene: TRBV2
J gene: TRBJ2-2
D gene: NA
CDR3 DNA: TGTGCCAGCAGTGTATTGGGGAGCACCGGGGAGCTGTTTTTT
CDR3 protein: CASSVLGSTGELFF

clone size: NA
V gene: TRBV21-1
J gene: TRBJ1-4
D gene: NA
CDR3 DNA: TGTGCCAGCAGCAAAGTAGGGGGGCGACTATCCAGACAGGGACCCGAGACAACTAATGAAAAACTGTTTTTT
CDR3 protein: CASSKVGGRLSRQGPETTNEKLFF

clone size: NA
V gene: TRBV19
J gene: TRBJ1-4
D gene: NA
CDR3 DNA: TGTGCCAGTACCAGCTACTACGAGGAAAAACTGTTTTTT
CDR3 protein: CASTSYYEEKLFF

clone size: NA
V gene: TRBV5-1
J gene: TRBJ1-6
D gene: NA
CDR3 DNA: TGCGCCAGCAGCCCCCCTGGGGCAGGGGTAAATTCACCCCTCCACTTT
CDR3 protein: CASSPPGAGVNSPLHF

clone size: NA
V gene: TRBV27
J gene: TRBJ2-7
D gene: TRBD2
CDR3 DNA: TGTGCCAGCAGGCCCATTGGGGGGGCCTACGAGCAGTACTTC
CDR3 protein: CASRPIGGAYEQYF

clone size: few
V gene: TRBV7-9
J gene: TRBJ1-2
D gene: NA
CDR3 DNA: TGTGCCAGCACGGCGGGGTCTAACTATGGCTACACCTTC
CDR3 protein: CASTAGSNYGYTF

clone size: NA
V gene: TRBV5-1
J gene: TRBJ2-3
D gene: NA
CDR3 DNA: TGCGCCAGCTCGGGGACTTTACTTACAGATACGCAGTATTTT
CDR3 protein: CASSGTLLTDTQYF

clone size: NA
V gene: TRBV19
J gene: TRBJ1-1
D gene: NA
CDR3 DNA: TGTGCCAGTAGCCAGCCGGGGGGCAGTGAAGCTTTCTTT
CDR3 protein: CASSQPGGSEAFF

clone size: few
V gene: TRBV6-5
J gene: TRBJ1-1
D gene: TRBD1
CDR3 DNA: TGTGCCAGCAGTTACGGGGGGGACAGGAGGAATGAAGCTTTCTTT
CDR3 protein: CASSYGGDRRNEAFF

clone size: NA
V gene: TRBV9
J gene: TRBJ2-3
D gene: NA
CDR3 DNA: TGTGCCAGCAGCGCCCGGACAGCGTCTAGCACAGATACGCAGTATTTT
CDR3 protein: CASSARTASSTDTQYF

clone size: NA
V gene: TRBV30
J gene: TRBJ1-2
D gene: NA
CDR3 DNA: TGTGCCTGGAGTGTAGGGGCCTGGGGGGACGGCTACACCTTC
CDR3 protein: CAWSVGAWGDGYTF

clone size: NA
V gene: TRBV3-1/TRBV3-2
J gene: TRBJ1-5
D gene: NA
CDR3 DNA: TGTGCCAGCAGCCTAGGACACGGGGGGTATCAGCCCCAGCATTTT
CDR3 protein: CASSLGHGGYQPQHF

clone size: NA
V gene: TRBV6-6
J gene: TRBJ1-1
D gene: NA
CDR3 DNA: TGTGCCAGCAGGGTGGACAGCGCAGGTGAAGCTTTCTTT
CDR3 protein: CASRVDSAGEAFF